Below are 4 T cell receptor beta chains sequenced from a single sample in a study of CD8+ T cells in alopecia areata. Sequencing relied on a cDNA template that was reverse transcribed from extracted RNA. Sequencing used immunoSEQ multiplex PCR; TCRdb keeps in-frame clones, though not all of them. The sample lists approximately 170,000 clones; 45% to 65% were seen once. The treatment denotes: oral pan-JAK inhibitor, 5-10 mg twice daily. The input for sequencing was CD4+ T cells sorted from blood, taken at week 4, from a patient treated with tofacitinib. The receptors come from a human donor with alopecia areata.

This chain links TRBV19 with TRBJ2-2; a possible D gene is TRBD1 (5 bases). The CDR3 is made up of 14 amino acids. CDR1 and CDR2 from the germline V gene are LNHDA and SQIVND (reference sequence). V was shortened by 7 bases and J by 1 base, with 10 bases between the two germline ends. This CDR3 reads CASKRQKNTGELFF. The CDR3 DNA sequence: TGTGCCAGTAAGAGACAGAAGAACACCGGGGAGCTGTTTTTT. The variable domain in full, with the rest retrieved from reference TRBV19 and TRBJ2-2, is DGGITQSPKYLFRKEGQNVTLSCEQNLNHDAMYWYRQDPGQGLRLIYYSQIVNDFQKGDIAEGYSVSREKKESFPLTVTSAQKNPTAFYLCASKRQKNTGELFFGEGSRLTVL.

The chain links TRBV18 to TRBJ2-5; D perhaps matches TRBD2 (5 bases). CDR1 is KGHSH and CDR2 is LQKENI in the germline V gene. V gave up 1 base and J gave up 4 bases, with 7 bases separating them. The CDR3 has 13 amino acids. The DNA for the CDR3 is TGTGCCAGCTCACCACGCAGCGGAGAGACCCAGTACTTC. This translates into CASSPRSGETQYF.

The chain recombines TRBV7-2 with TRBJ2-1, with TRBD2 matching over 8 bases. This CDR3 contains 13 residues. In germline, CDR1 is SGHTA, CDR2 FQGNSA. V shed 1 base and J 10 bases; nucleotides not matched to a gene: 3. The CDR3 loop reads CASSLVAGHEQFF. The CDR3 DNA follows: TGTGCCAGCAGCTTAGTAGCGGGACACGAGCAGTTCTTC.

This sequence joins TRBV29-1 and TRBJ2-6, with a tentative D call TRBD2 (5 bases). V was clipped by 1 base and J by 3 bases, with 10 bases between them. CDR3 length: 15 amino acids. From germline, CDR1 is SQVTM and CDR2 ANQGSEA. This CDR3 reads CSVEVVAGGANVLTF. CDR3 DNA: TGCAGCGTTGAAGTTGTGGCGGGTGGGGCCAACGTCCTGACTTTC.